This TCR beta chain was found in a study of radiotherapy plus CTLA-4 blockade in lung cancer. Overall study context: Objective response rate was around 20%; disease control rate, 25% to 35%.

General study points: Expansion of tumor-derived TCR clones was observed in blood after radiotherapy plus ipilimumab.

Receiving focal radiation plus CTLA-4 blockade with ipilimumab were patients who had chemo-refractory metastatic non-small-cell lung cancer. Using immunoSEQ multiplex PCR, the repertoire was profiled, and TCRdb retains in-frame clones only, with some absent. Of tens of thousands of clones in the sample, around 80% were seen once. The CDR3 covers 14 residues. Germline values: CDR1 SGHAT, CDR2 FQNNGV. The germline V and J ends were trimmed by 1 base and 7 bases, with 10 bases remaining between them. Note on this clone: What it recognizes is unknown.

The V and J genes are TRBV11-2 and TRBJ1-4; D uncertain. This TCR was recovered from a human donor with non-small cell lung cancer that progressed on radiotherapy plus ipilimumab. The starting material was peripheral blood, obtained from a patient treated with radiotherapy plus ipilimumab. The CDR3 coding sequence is TGTGCCAGCAGCTTAGTCTCAAGAAGTGAAAAACTGTTTTTT. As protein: CASSLVSRSEKLFF.